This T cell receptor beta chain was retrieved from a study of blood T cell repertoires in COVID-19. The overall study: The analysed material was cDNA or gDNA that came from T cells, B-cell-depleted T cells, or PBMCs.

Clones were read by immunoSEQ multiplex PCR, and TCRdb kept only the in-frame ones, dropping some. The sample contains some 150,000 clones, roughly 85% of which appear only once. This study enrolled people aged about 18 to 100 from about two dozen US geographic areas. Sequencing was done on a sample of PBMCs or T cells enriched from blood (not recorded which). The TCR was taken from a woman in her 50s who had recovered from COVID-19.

The CDR3 DNA reads TGTGCCAGCAGCCAAGGGACTTATTCACCCCTCCACTTT. Translating it yields CASSQGTYSPLHF. The chain couples TRBV3-1 (or the pseudogene TRBV3-2) to TRBJ1-6; D is unclear. The V gene lost 1 base and the J gene lost 8 bases, with 6 bases spanning the gap. CDR3 length equals 13 residues. The germline CDR1 and CDR2 sequences are LGHDT and YNNKEL (reference sequence).